This T cell receptor (beta chain) was sequenced in a study of T cells after yellow fever vaccination. UMIs and a universal primer site were added when TCR cDNA was made by 5'RACE template switching. MiXCR, applied by TCRdb to the 5' RACE reads, yields one record per CDR3 protein. In the table there are hundreds of thousands of distinct CDR3 sequences, 17% of which are singletons. The V end was cut by 0 bases, the J end by 6 bases, with 9 bases between. The CDR3 consists of 14 residues. Germline V gene data show CDR1 as SGHTA and CDR2 as FQGNSA. The sequenced sample was PBMCs, obtained roughly 5 days after the first yellow fever vaccination. The clonotype originates from a man aged 18 to 29 who received the YFV17D yellow fever vaccine. V usage is TRBV7-2 and J usage is TRBJ2-1; D unresolved. Here the CDR3 reads CASSLAQWPNEQFF. DNA for the CDR3: TGTGCCAGCAGCTTAGCGCAGTGGCCCAATGAGCAGTTCTTC.